This T cell receptor (beta chain) emerged from a study of early stage breast cancer tumors (dated by TCRdb to 2017 to 2019). Turning to the overall study: Of the approximately 15 invasive breast tumors, about a dozen were found to be estrogen receptor-positive, progesterone receptor-positive and HER2-negative. About 70% of the 12 ER+/PR+/HER2- tumors were invasive ductal carcinomas, while the other four were invasive lobular carcinomas. The samples as a whole yielded more than 2.5 million detected templates, corresponding to fewer than 1.4 million unique clonotypes. The average read coverage per sample was roughly 9.5-fold.

The paper as a whole reports these results and caveats: Analysis by tumor subtype was prevented by the small cohort size. Chain pairing and functional markers such as CD4, CD8 and FOXP3 were not captured by bulk genomic DNA sequencing of unsorted cells. Enriched TCRB sequences shared across patients were found to be mostly commonly generated sequences that were unlikely to play an important role in the tumor microenvironment. Tumors showed around 2.5-fold higher T cell density and higher clonality than adjacent normal breast tissue. Greater similarity was observed between blood and normal breast repertoires than between blood and tumor repertoires, and tumor was distinguished from normal in about 90% of the 16 patients when each tissue was compared with blood.

The study profiled bulk TCR beta-chain repertoires in matched peripheral blood, tumor and adjacent normal breast tissue taken from fewer than 20 patients with early-stage breast cancer. Before surgery, about 5-10 mL of whole blood was collected into EDTA tubes and then processed within 2 hours. Peripheral blood mononuclear cells were isolated by Ficoll-Paque centrifugation in SepMate-50 tubes. For storage in liquid nitrogen, PBMCs were cryopreserved as aliquots of about 1.9 to 4 million cells in around 90% FBS with about 10% DMSO. The Qiagen AllPrep DNA/RNA Mini kit was used for genomic DNA extraction. Two independent genomic DNA replicates were amplified for each sample, with roughly 0.5 ug used for blood and around 1.5 ug for tumor or normal breast. Following the manufacturer's instructions, the ImmunoSeq Intro kit was used to carry out TCRB sequencing on genomic DNA. The multiplex PCR ran for 30 to 40 cycles using proprietary primers and spike-in control sequences for absolute quantification. Single-end 150-bp reads were used to sequence an 87-bp fragment covering the CDR3 and the flanking V and J genes. Each lane of an Illumina MiSeq running version 3.0 chemistry carried seven multiplexed samples, with two replicates apiece. In the source study's methods: The vendor's proprietary pipeline processed the raw data and merged both replicates into a single result for each sample. A clonotype was defined as productive rearrangements that share the same V-gene family, CDR3 amino acid sequence and J-gene segment. Clonality was calculated as 1 minus the normalized Shannon entropy (Pielou evenness) of TCRB abundances. To estimate T cell density, the total number of templates was divided by the input cell count, which was inferred from how much DNA went in. Total repertoire diversity and clonality were estimated with Recon using default parameters. A clonotype was considered tumor-enriched if its abundance in tumor exceeded 0.1% and was at least 32-fold higher than its abundance in normal breast. Sourced from immuneACCESS, this table was stored by TCRdb with only in-frame sequences that have V and J called. A share of the clones is absent; for the studies checked, an unresolved V gene accounts for under half, and the remainder has no known explanation. V and J calls and clone size follow that table, whereas D and trimming were derived from the DNA. The sample records about 70,000 clones, approximately 80% of which are singletons. 4.7% of the sample belongs to the ten largest clones.

CDR1 is given as LNHDA and CDR2 as SQIVND, both from the germline V gene (reference sequence). Relative to germline, V is 3 bases shorter and J is 3 bases shorter, with 12 bases between their ends. The CDR3 numbers 14 residues from cysteine through phenylalanine. The entry retains the CDR3 DNA only, 42 bases that are in frame from base 1. About this clone itself: Its binding antigen is unknown. No much larger clone exists at a distance of one base, and base qualities are not known. The same CDR3 arises from other DNA sequences in this sample as well.

This TCR derives from a person in their forties with breast cancer. The chain employs TRBV19 and TRBJ2-7; the D gene is possibly TRBD2, with 5 bases matching. Sequenced input: blood. The base sequence is TGTGCCAGTAGTATTCGGGAAGGGTACTACGAGCAGTACTTC. This encodes CASSIREGYYEQYF.